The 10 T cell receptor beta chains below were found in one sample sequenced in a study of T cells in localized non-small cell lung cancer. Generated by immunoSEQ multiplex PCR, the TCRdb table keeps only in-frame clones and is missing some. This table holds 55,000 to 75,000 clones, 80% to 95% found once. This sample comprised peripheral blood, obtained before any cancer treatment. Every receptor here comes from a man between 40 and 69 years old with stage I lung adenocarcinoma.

The CDR3 DNA sequence: TGTGCCAGCAGTACCCCGGACAGGTCCTCCTACAATGAGCAGTTCTTC. Protein: CASSTPDRSSYNEQFF. The chain joins TRBV27 to TRBJ2-1; 7 bases fit TRBD1. The CDR3 is 16 residues long. Trimming took 5 bases from V and 0 from J; bases not matched to a gene: 7. Germline V gives CDR1 MNHEY, CDR2 SMNVEV (reference sequence).

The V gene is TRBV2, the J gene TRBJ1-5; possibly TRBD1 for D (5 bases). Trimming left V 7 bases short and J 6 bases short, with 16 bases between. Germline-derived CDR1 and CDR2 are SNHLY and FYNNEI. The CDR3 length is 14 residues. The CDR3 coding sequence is TGTGCCAGCATTAGCGACAGAGTGGGTCAGCCCCAGCATTTT. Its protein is CASISDRVGQPQHF.

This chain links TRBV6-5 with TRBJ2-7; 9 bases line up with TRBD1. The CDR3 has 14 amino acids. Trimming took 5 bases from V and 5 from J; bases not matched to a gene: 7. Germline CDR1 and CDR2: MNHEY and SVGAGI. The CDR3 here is CASSPGTGNNEQYF. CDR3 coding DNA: TGTGCCAGCAGTCCCGGGACAGGGAACAACGAGCAGTACTTC.

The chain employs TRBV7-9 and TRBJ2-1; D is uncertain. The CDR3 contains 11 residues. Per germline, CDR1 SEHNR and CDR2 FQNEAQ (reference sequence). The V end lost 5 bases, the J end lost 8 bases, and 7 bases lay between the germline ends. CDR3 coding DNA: TGTGCCAGCAGCCTGCCGTATGAGCAGTTCTTC. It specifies CASSLPYEQFF.

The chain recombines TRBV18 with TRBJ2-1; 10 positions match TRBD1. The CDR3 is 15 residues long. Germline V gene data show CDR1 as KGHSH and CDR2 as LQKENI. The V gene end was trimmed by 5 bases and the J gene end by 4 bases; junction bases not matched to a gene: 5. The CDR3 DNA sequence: TGTGCCAGCTCAACCCCGGGACAGGGGTACAATGAGCAGTTCTTC. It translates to CASSTPGQGYNEQFF. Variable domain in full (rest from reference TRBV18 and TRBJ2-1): NAGVMQNPRHLVRRRGQEARLRCSPMKGHSHVYWYRQLPEEGLKFMVYLQKENIIDESGMPKERFSAEFPKEGPSILRIQQVVRGDSAAYFCASSTPGQGYNEQFFGPGTRLTVL.

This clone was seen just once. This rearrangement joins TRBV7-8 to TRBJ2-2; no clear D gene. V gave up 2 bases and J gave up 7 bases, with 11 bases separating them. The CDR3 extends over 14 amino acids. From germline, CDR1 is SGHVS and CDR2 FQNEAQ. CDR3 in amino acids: CASSLPSSGGELFF. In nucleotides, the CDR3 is TGTGCCAGCAGCTTACCCAGTTCTGGCGGGGAGCTGTTTTTT.

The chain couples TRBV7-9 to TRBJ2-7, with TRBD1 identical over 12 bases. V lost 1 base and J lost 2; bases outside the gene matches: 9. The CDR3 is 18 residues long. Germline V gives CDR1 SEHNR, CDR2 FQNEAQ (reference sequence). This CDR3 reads CASSLGYTGQGATYEQYF. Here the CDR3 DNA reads TGTGCCAGCAGCTTAGGATATACGGGACAGGGGGCGACCTACGAGCAGTACTTC. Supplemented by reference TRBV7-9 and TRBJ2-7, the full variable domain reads DTGVSQNPRHKITKRGQNVTFRCDPISEHNRLYWYRQTLGQGPEFLTYFQNEAQLEKSRLLSDRFSAERPKGSFSTLEIQRTEQGDSAMYLCASSLGYTGQGATYEQYFGPGTRLTVT.

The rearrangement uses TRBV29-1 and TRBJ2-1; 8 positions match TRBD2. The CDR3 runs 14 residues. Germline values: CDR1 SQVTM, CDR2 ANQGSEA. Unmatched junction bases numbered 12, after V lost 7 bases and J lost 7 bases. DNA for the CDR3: TGCAGCGCGTACCCGGGAGGGCCTCAGAATGAGCAGTTCTTC. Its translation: CSAYPGGPQNEQFF.

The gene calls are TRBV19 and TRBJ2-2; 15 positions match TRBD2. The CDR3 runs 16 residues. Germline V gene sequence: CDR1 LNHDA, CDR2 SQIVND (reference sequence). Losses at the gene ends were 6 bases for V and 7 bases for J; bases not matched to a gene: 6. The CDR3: CASRGGLAGGIGELFF. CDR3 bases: TGTGCCAGTAGAGGGGGACTAGCGGGAGGCATCGGGGAGCTGTTTTTT. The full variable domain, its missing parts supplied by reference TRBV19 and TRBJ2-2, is DGGITQSPKYLFRKEGQNVTLSCEQNLNHDAMYWYRQDPGQGLRLIYYSQIVNDFQKGDIAEGYSVSREKKESFPLTVTSAQKNPTAFYLCASRGGLAGGIGELFFGEGSRLTVL.

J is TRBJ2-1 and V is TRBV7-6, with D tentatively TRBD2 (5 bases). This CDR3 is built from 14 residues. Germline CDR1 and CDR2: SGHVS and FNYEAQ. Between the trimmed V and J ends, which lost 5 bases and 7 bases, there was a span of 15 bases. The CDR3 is CASSPGLYSNEQFF. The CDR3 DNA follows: TGTGCCAGCAGCCCTGGACTTTATTCGAATGAGCAGTTCTTC.